One sample yielded the 17 T cell receptor beta chains listed below, sequenced in a study of OX40 agonist ivuxolimab in advanced cancers. Sequenced by immunoSEQ multiplex PCR; TCRdb stores in-frame clones only, minus some. In the table there are some 90,000 clones, under 95% of which are singletons. The sample in question was CD4+ or CD8+ T cells sorted from blood, obtained in a trial of the OX40 agonist ivuxolimab. These receptor sequences come from an adult with an advanced solid tumor such as melanoma, head and neck, liver or kidney cancer.

The chain employs TRBV2 and TRBJ1-4; no clear D. The V gene's germline CDR1 is SNHLY and CDR2 FYNNEI. Trimming stripped 6 bases from V and 1 base from J, with 6 bases between. The CDR3 is made up of 13 amino acids. The CDR3 spells CASRGITNEKLFF. Here the CDR3 DNA reads TGTGCCAGCAGGGGCATAACTAATGAAAAACTGTTTTTT.

V is TRBV18 and J is TRBJ2-2, with no clear D. CDR1 is KGHSH and CDR2 is LQKENI in the germline V gene. The CDR3 has 15 residues. V shed 1 base and J shed 3 bases, with 9 bases lying between them. The chain's CDR3 is CASSPLGSDTGELFF. CDR3 nucleotide sequence: TGTGCCAGCTCACCACTGGGTTCGGACACCGGGGAGCTGTTTTTT.

The chain carries TRBV11-3 and TRBJ2-2; the match to TRBD2 covers 10 bases. This CDR3 has 14 amino acids. J lost 8 bases, V lost 5 bases, and 5 bases had no gene match. Germline lookup yields CDR1 SGHNT and CDR2 YENEEA. As DNA, the CDR3 is TGTGCCAGCAGCCTGTCACTAGCGGGAGGGGAGCTGTTTTTT. This encodes CASSLSLAGGELFF. Full variable domain (outside the CDR3, taken from reference TRBV11-3 and TRBJ2-2): EAGVVQSPRYKIIEKKQPVAFWCNPISGHNTLYWYLQNLGQGPELLIRYENEEAVDDSQLPKDRFSAERLKGVDSTLKIQPAELGDSAVYLCASSLSLAGGELFFGEGSRLTVL.

DNA of the CDR3: TGTGCCAGCAGCTTATTTGGCGGGAGAGTCGGCGATGAGCAGTTCTTC. It specifies CASSLFGGRVGDEQFF. J is TRBJ2-1 and V is TRBV7-3, with 7 bases identical to TRBD2. CDR1 is SGHTA and CDR2 is FQGTGA in the germline V gene. V lost 2 bases, J lost 8 bases, and 12 bases stayed unmatched. The CDR3 runs to 16 residues.

J is TRBJ1-1 and V is TRBV29-1; 8 positions agree with TRBD1. The CDR3 totals 14 residues. After removal of 4 bases from V and 5 bases from J, the junction contained 9 bases not matched to a gene. Germline V gene data show CDR1 as SQVTM and CDR2 as ANQGSEA. The DNA of the CDR3 is TGCAGCGTTGGGGTTCGGACAGGGAGGACTGAAGCTTTCTTT. This codes for CSVGVRTGRTEAFF.

The CDR3 protein is CASSTPGTSGGLTYNEQFF. The CDR3 coding sequence is TGTGCCAGCAGCACCCCCGGGACTAGCGGGGGTCTAACCTACAATGAGCAGTTCTTC. The chain has TRBV7-6 and TRBJ2-1, with 14 bases aligning to TRBD2. The CDR3 is 19 residues long. The germline CDR1 and CDR2 sequences are SGHVS and FNYEAQ. J lost 2 bases, V lost 5 bases, and 11 bases had no gene match.

The chain couples TRBV6-1 to TRBJ2-7; TRBD1 matches at 10 bases. The CDR3 covers 14 residues. CDR1 is MNHNS, CDR2 SASEGT, per germline. The V segment lost 4 bases and the J segment 3 bases; nucleotides outside the gene matches: 3. DNA of the CDR3: TGTGCCAGCAGTGGGGACAGGGGAGGCTACGAGCAGTACTTC. As protein: CASSGDRGGYEQYF.

The CDR3 loop is CASSYDRGATEAFF. The CDR3 nucleotides read TGTGCCAGCAGTTACGACAGGGGGGCAACTGAAGCTTTCTTT. This chain uses TRBV6-6 with TRBJ1-1; TRBD1 matches 9 bases. The CDR3 runs 14 residues. V dropped 2 bases and J dropped 5; count of bases not matched to a gene: 3. CDR1 MNHNY and CDR2 SVGAGI come from the germline V gene (reference sequence).

This chain uses TRBV18 with TRBJ1-3, with a possible D match to TRBD1 (6 bases). Germline V lookup: CDR1 KGHSH, CDR2 LQKENI. Trimming shortened V by 3 bases and J by 0 bases, and 12 bases separated the two germline ends. The CDR3 runs 16 residues. This CDR3 is CASSPVQGYSGNTIYF. DNA of the CDR3: TGTGCCAGCTCACCGGTACAGGGCTACTCTGGAAACACCATATATTTT.

V gene TRBV11-2 combines with J gene TRBJ2-7; D perhaps matches TRBD2 (6 bases). Germline loops: CDR1 SGHAT, CDR2 FQNNGV. With 7 bases removed from V and 1 base from J, the gap between germline ends came to 17 bases. The CDR3 runs to 15 residues. The CDR3 sequence: CASNRLAGPSYEQYF. As DNA, the CDR3 is TGTGCCAGCAACCGACTGGCGGGACCTTCCTACGAGCAGTACTTC.

The CDR3 here is CASSSARSGEVTREKLFF. In nucleotides, the CDR3 is TGTGCCAGCAGTTCTGCACGTTCGGGTGAGGTGACTAGAGAAAAACTGTTTTTT. The chain carries TRBV2 and TRBJ1-4; no reliable D call. Germline values: CDR1 SNHLY, CDR2 FYNNEI. The CDR3 is 18 amino acids. Trimming took off 5 bases at V and 8 bases at J, with 27 bases between the two ends. Using reference TRBV2 and TRBJ1-4 for the parts outside the CDR3, the full variable domain is EPEVTQTPSHQVTQMGQEVILRCVPISNHLYFYWYRQILGQKVEFLVSFYNNEISEKSEIFDDQFSVERPDGSNFTLKIRSTKLEDSAMYFCASSSARSGEVTREKLFFGSGTQLSVL.

There are a few counts of this clone. The V and J genes are TRBV29-1 and TRBJ1-2; 8 nucleotides line up with TRBD1. V shed 3 bases and J 3 bases; nucleotides not matched to a gene: 0. This CDR3 has 12 amino acids. Germline CDR1 reads SQVTM; CDR2 reads ANQGSEA. The CDR3 loop reads CSVDRGHYGYTF. CDR3 in DNA: TGCAGCGTTGACAGGGGGCACTATGGCTACACCTTC.

The chain links TRBV9 to TRBJ1-4, with D uncertain. Trimming shortened V by 0 bases and J by 3 bases, and 12 bases separated the two germline ends. Germline loops: CDR1 SGDLS, CDR2 YYNGEE. The CDR3 loop spans 16 amino acids. CDR3 sequence: CASSVGIGPPNEKLFF. CDR3 nucleotide sequence: TGTGCCAGCAGCGTAGGGATCGGGCCCCCTAATGAAAAACTGTTTTTT.

This clone has just one count. The chain recombines TRBV29-1 with TRBJ1-1; 7 nucleotides match TRBD1. Germline loops: CDR1 SQVTM, CDR2 ANQGSEA. The CDR3 consists of 12 residues. The J segment lost 5 bases and the V segment lost 7 bases, leaving 7 bases of the junction unmatched. This CDR3 reads CSATHRGTEAFF. The CDR3 bases are TGCAGCGCCACCCACAGGGGAACTGAAGCTTTCTTT.

This clone has a single count. The rearrangement links TRBV29-1 to TRBJ2-5; D might be TRBD1 (6 bases). CDR3 length equals 12 residues. Per germline, CDR1 SQVTM and CDR2 ANQGSEA. Between the trimmed V and J ends, which lost 7 bases and 5 bases, there was a span of 14 bases. The CDR3 bases are TGCAGCGGGGGGACACCTCGGGAGACCCAGTACTTC. Protein product: CSGGTPRETQYF.

Worth noting for this clone: This sample also contains other DNA sequences that code for the same CDR3. The CDR3 loop is CASSVGSGRAGYEQYF. The CDR3 DNA reads TGTGCCAGCAGCGTAGGAAGCGGGAGGGCCGGGTACGAGCAGTACTTC. The gene calls are TRBV9 and TRBJ2-7; TRBD2 matches 10 bases. Germline values: CDR1 SGDLS, CDR2 YYNGEE. V trimming: 0 bases; J trimming: 4 bases; junction bases outside the gene matches: 7. The CDR3 contains 16 residues. Looking up the rest from reference TRBV9 and TRBJ2-7 gives the full variable domain: DSGVTQTPKHLITATGQRVTLRCSPRSGDLSVYWYQQSLDQGLQFLIQYYNGEERAKGNILERFSAQQFPDLHSELNLSSLELGDSALYFCASSVGSGRAGYEQYFGPGTRLTVT.

This chain joins TRBV21-1 and TRBJ2-4; the D segment call TRBD1 is taken from the table without a DNA check. TRBV21-1 is a documented pseudogene. The CDR3 is made up of 15 amino acids. CDR3 sequence: CASSKGGRAKNIQYF. For the CDR3, the DNA is TGTGCCAGCAGCAAAGGAGGCAGGGCAAAAAACATTCAGTACTTC.